This T cell receptor (beta chain) was identified during a study of control samples from healthy donors and cancer patients. Profiled with immunoSEQ multiplex PCR; TCRdb holds only in-frame clones, not every one. Of fewer than 200,000 clones in the sample, around 96% were seen once. The V gene's germline CDR1 is SGDLS and CDR2 YYNGEE. The CDR3 is 14 amino acids. With 3 bases removed from V and 3 bases from J, the gap between germline ends came to 12 bases. The sample comprised blood. This clonotype was obtained from a woman aged 25 to 39 in good health. The chain combines TRBV9 with TRBJ1-1; maybe TRBD1 (5 bases). The CDR3 coding sequence is TGTGCCAGCAGCGCGGGGGACTCCCACACTGAAGCTTTCTTT. This sequence encodes CASSAGDSHTEAFF.